Each of the 29 T cell receptor beta chains below was sequenced from the same sample in a study of cytomegalovirus exposure and HLA in healthy donors. The data were produced by immunoSEQ multiplex PCR, yet TCRdb's version contains in-frame clones alone and is incomplete. The table includes 120,000 to 150,000 clones, approximately 86% detected once. The sequencing sample was made of PBMCs. The receptors were sampled from a man younger than 35 in good health and CMV-seropositive.

Turning to this clone: One junction end does not reproduce the germline sequence, and a read error may be involved. This sequence joins TRBV6-1 and TRBJ2-3; a possible D gene is TRBD2 (6 bases). The CDR3 spans 11 residues. In germline, CDR1 is MNHNS, CDR2 SASEGT. The CDR3 sequence: CASKVGERGNF. The CDR3 bases are TGTGCCAGCAAGGTCGGTGAACGGGGGAATTTT.

The rearrangement links TRBV11-2 to TRBJ2-7; TRBD1 aligns across 8 bases. Germline CDR1 is SGHAT and CDR2 is FQNNGV. V lost 5 bases, J lost 7 bases, and 10 bases stayed unmatched. This CDR3 is built from 14 residues. As DNA, the CDR3 is TGTGCCAGCAGCACGTCGACAGGGGTGGGGGAGCAGTACTTC. It is translated as CASSTSTGVGEQYF.

This rearrangement joins TRBV5-4 to TRBJ1-6; 10 nucleotides line up with TRBD1. The CDR3 is made up of 18 amino acids. Germline-derived CDR1 and CDR2 are SGHNT and YYREEE (reference sequence). Trimming at V came to 4 bases and at J to 5 bases, leaving 12 bases not matched to a gene. The DNA for the CDR3 is TGTGCCAGCAGCGAGAGAAGACAGGGGGCGTACCATAATTCACCCCTCCACTTT. This codes for CASSERRQGAYHNSPLHF.

The chain combines TRBV30 with TRBJ2-1; 9 positions match TRBD1. This CDR3 has 12 amino acids. Germline V CDR1 and CDR2: GTSNPN, SVGIG (reference sequence). V dropped 5 bases and J dropped 6; count of bases not matched to a gene: 2. The CDR3 DNA follows: TGTGCCTGGGCGGGACAGGGCAATGAGCAGTTCTTC. Encoded protein: CAWAGQGNEQFF. Variable domain in full (rest from reference TRBV30 and TRBJ2-1): SQTIHQWPATLVQPVGSPLSLECTVEGTSNPNLYWYRQAAGRGLQLLFYSVGIGQISSEVPQNLSASRPQDRQFILSSKKLLLSDSGFYLCAWAGQGNEQFFGPGTRLTVL.

The chain links TRBV29-1 to TRBJ1-1; 8 positions agree with TRBD1. Looked up from germline, CDR1 is SQVTM and CDR2 is ANQGSEA. V shed 8 bases, J shed 5 bases, and the junction held 10 bases outside the gene matches. The CDR3 loop spans 13 amino acids. CDR3 amino acids: CSTRTGRATEAFF. CDR3 nucleotide sequence: TGCAGCACCCGGACAGGGAGGGCAACTGAAGCTTTCTTT.

The chain combines TRBV5-4 with TRBJ2-7; 7 bases line up with TRBD1. There are 16 residues in the CDR3. CDR1 is SGHNT, CDR2 YYREEE, per germline (reference sequence). Trimming cost V 0 bases and J 5 bases; bases outside gene matches: 11. CDR3 loop: CASSLDAGGIPDEQYF. The CDR3 nucleotides read TGTGCCAGCAGCTTGGATGCAGGGGGTATCCCTGACGAGCAGTACTTC.

J is TRBJ1-4 and V is TRBV5-6, with 8 bases aligning to TRBD1. CDR3 length equals 15 residues. With 1 base clipped from V and 2 bases from J, the junction kept 1 base outside the gene matches. Germline CDR1 is SGHDT and CDR2 is YYEEEE. Here the CDR3 reads CASSLRTGTNEKLFF. DNA of the CDR3: TGTGCCAGCAGCTTGCGGACAGGGACTAATGAAAAACTGTTTTTT.

The gene calls are TRBV6-5 and TRBJ2-3; maybe TRBD1 (5 bases). The CDR3 runs to 16 residues. Germline loops: CDR1 MNHEY, CDR2 SVGAGI. Between the trimmed V and J ends, which lost 2 bases and 1 base, there was a span of 13 bases. The CDR3 DNA is TGTGCCAGCAGTTACGTTGCAAAAGGGGGCACAGATACGCAGTATTTT. This gives the protein CASSYVAKGGTDTQYF.

This rearrangement joins TRBV10-1 to TRBJ1-1; D is perhaps TRBD1 (5 bases). Trimming removed 3 bases from V and 1 base from J, with 6 bases in between. The CDR3 has 13 residues. Germline V CDR1 and CDR2: WNHNN, SYGVQD (reference sequence). CDR3 nucleotides: TGCGCCAGCAGTGATACAGGGAACACTGAAGCTTTCTTT. Its protein is CASSDTGNTEAFF.

This chain uses TRBV9 with TRBJ1-3, with no clear D. V lost 0 bases and J lost 0, with 10 bases in between. This CDR3 region has 16 residues. Germline V lookup: CDR1 SGDLS, CDR2 YYNGEE. For the CDR3, the DNA is TGTGCCAGCAGCGTAGCTGTTCCGAGCTCTGGAAACACCATATATTTT. This translates into CASSVAVPSSGNTIYF.

The chain carries TRBV7-8 and TRBJ1-5; the D is unclear. Trimming shortened V by 0 bases and J by 7 bases, and 10 bases separated the two germline ends. The germline CDR1 and CDR2 sequences are SGHVS and FQNEAQ. The CDR3 extends over 14 amino acids. The CDR3 DNA is TGTGCCAGCAGCTTAGCGGAGGGTTCGCAGCCCCAGCATTTT. It specifies CASSLAEGSQPQHF.

This chain uses TRBV6-4 with TRBJ1-2; 8 bases map to TRBD1. V lost 6 bases, J lost 4 bases, and 10 bases stayed unmatched. This CDR3 is built from 15 residues. Germline V lookup: CDR1 MRHNA, CDR2 SNTAGT. CDR3 region: CASSGHRGGLYGYTF. Written as DNA, the CDR3 is TGTGCCAGCAGCGGTCACAGGGGGGGGCTCTATGGCTACACCTTC.

V usage is TRBV6-1 and J usage is TRBJ2-1; no clear D gene. Germline V CDR1 and CDR2: MNHNS, SASEGT. The CDR3 extends over 14 amino acids. The ends were cut back, 1 base at V and 4 bases at J, with 8 bases in the middle. The CDR3 DNA reads TGTGCCAGCAGTGAAGTGGCAGGTTACAATGAGCAGTTCTTC. Its translation: CASSEVAGYNEQFF.

The J gene is TRBJ1-2, the V gene TRBV5-1, with D hard to call. V lost 0 bases and J lost 3, with 27 bases in between. Germline V lookup: CDR1 SGHRS, CDR2 YFSETQ. The CDR3 covers 20 residues. CDR3 DNA sequence: TGCGCCAGCAGCTTGGAATATTGGCAGGTATTCAACAACTCGGACTATGGCTACACCTTC. This sequence encodes CASSLEYWQVFNNSDYGYTF.

CDR3 loop: CASSLRSGGDDGYTF. The CDR3 DNA is TGCGCCAGCAGCTTACGGTCAGGGGGCGACGATGGCTACACCTTC. The rearrangement joins TRBV5-1 to TRBJ1-2, with TRBD1 matching 8 bases. V was pared by 2 bases and J by 6 bases, with 9 bases of the junction left unmatched. CDR1 and CDR2 (germline): SGHRS, YFSETQ. This CDR3 comprises 15 residues.

V is TRBV29-1 and J is TRBJ2-3; TRBD2 matches 8 bases. V lost 3 bases to trimming and J lost 2 bases; unmatched junction nucleotides: 13. This CDR3 comprises 17 residues. CDR1 and CDR2 from the germline V gene are SQVTM and ANQGSEA. For the CDR3, the DNA is TGCAGCGTTGAGAATACCCTAACTAGCGGTGCCACAGATACGCAGTATTTT. Protein: CSVENTLTSGATDTQYF.

The rearrangement uses TRBV2 and TRBJ2-1, with a possible D match to TRBD2 (5 bases). Between the trimmed V and J ends, which lost 5 bases and 5 bases, there was a span of 16 bases. The V gene's germline CDR1 is SNHLY and CDR2 FYNNEI. This CDR3 region has 15 residues. The CDR3 DNA follows: TGTGCCAGCAGTAGGAGACTATTTACTAACAATGAGCAGTTCTTC. Its translation: CASSRRLFTNNEQFF.

The chain recombines TRBV7-6 with TRBJ1-1; the match to TRBD1 covers 8 bases. V was clipped by 2 bases and J by 4 bases; unmatched bases: 12. CDR1 is SGHVS and CDR2 is FNYEAQ in the germline V gene. The CDR3 consists of 17 residues. CDR3 in DNA: TGTGCCAGCAGCTTAATCCCAGCAGGGGGCGAGTCCACTGAAGCTTTCTTT. This gives the protein CASSLIPAGGESTEAFF.

This clone has a single count. In DNA, the CDR3 is TGTGCCACCAGCAGAGATCAGGATGAGCAGTTCTTC. This gives the protein CATSRDQDEQFF. The chain recombines TRBV15 with TRBJ2-1; D not certain. Trimming took off 0 bases at V and 8 bases at J, with 5 bases between the two ends. The germline V gene has CDR1 LNHNV and CDR2 YYDKDF (reference sequence). The CDR3 is 12 amino acids.

Here the CDR3 reads CAISERGTRAVEGNTIYF. The CDR3, as DNA: TGTGCCATCAGTGAGAGGGGGACCCGTGCGGTGGAGGGAAACACCATATATTTT. The V gene is TRBV10-3, the J gene TRBJ1-3; possible D gene TRBD1, 6 bases. The CDR3 is made up of 18 amino acids. Germline V CDR1 and CDR2: ENHRY, SYGVKD. The V end lost 2 bases, the J end lost 4 bases, and 21 bases lay between the germline ends.

The V gene is TRBV21-1, the J gene TRBJ2-7; whether TRBD1, the table's D call, matches the DNA was not checked. TRBV21-1 is a known pseudogene. The CDR3 sequence is 16 residues long. CDR3 region: CASSKAHRRLSYEQYF. DNA for the CDR3: TGTGCCAGCAGCAAAGCGCACAGGAGATTATCCTACGAGCAGTACTTC.

V gene TRBV27 combines with J gene TRBJ2-3, with 7 bases lining up with TRBD1. Germline V gene sequence: CDR1 MNHEY, CDR2 SMNVEV (reference sequence). The CDR3 covers 14 residues. V gave up 3 bases and J gave up 6 bases; unmatched junction bases: 6. The CDR3 DNA sequence: TGTGCCAGCAGTTTCACAGGGGTCGGTGATACGCAGTATTTT. As protein: CASSFTGVGDTQYF.

This clone was seen a few times. The chain recombines TRBV7-9 with TRBJ1-2, with TRBD1 as a possible D gene (6 bases). V lost 7 bases and J lost 1, with 19 bases in between. Germline V gene data show CDR1 as SEHNR and CDR2 as FQNEAQ (reference sequence). This CDR3 contains 16 residues. CDR3 coding DNA: TGTGCCAGCACCGAAGGTATGACAGGCCGTAACTATGGCTACACCTTC. It translates to CASTEGMTGRNYGYTF. The full variable domain, rest sourced from reference TRBV7-9 and TRBJ1-2, is DTGVSQNPRHKITKRGQNVTFRCDPISEHNRLYWYRQTLGQGPEFLTYFQNEAQLEKSRLLSDRFSAERPKGSFSTLEIQRTEQGDSAMYLCASTEGMTGRNYGYTFGSGTRLTVV.

This clone was seen just once. The CDR3 region has the DNA TGCGCCAGCAGCTTGGAGGAGACCTACAATGAGCAGTTCTTC. It codes for CASSLEETYNEQFF. V usage is TRBV5-1 and J usage is TRBJ2-1; D is unclear. The length of the CDR3 is 14 residues. V lost 0 bases, J lost 2 bases, and 6 bases lay in between. CDR1 is SGHRS and CDR2 is YFSETQ in the germline V gene.

This clone is a singleton in its sample. The chain has TRBV6-5 and TRBJ2-2, with 11 bases lining up with TRBD2. The CDR3 contains 15 residues. Trimming cost V 5 bases and J 7 bases; bases outside gene matches: 6. The germline CDR1 and CDR2 sequences are MNHEY and SVGAGI. The CDR3 DNA is TGTGCCAGCAGTCCCGGGACTAGCGGTGTCGGGGAGCTGTTTTTT. The encoded protein is CASSPGTSGVGELFF.

The rearrangement links TRBV19 to TRBJ2-1; D might be TRBD1 (6 bases). CDR1 and CDR2 from the germline V gene are LNHDA and SQIVND (reference sequence). This CDR3 spans 18 amino acids. V dropped 3 bases and J dropped 7 bases, with 25 bases sitting between them. The CDR3 here is CASSIRGSRALGKNEQFF. CDR3 sequence (DNA): TGTGCCAGTAGTATCAGGGGCTCCAGGGCCTTGGGGAAGAATGAGCAGTTCTTC.

In this sample, this clone turned up once. This chain links TRBV5-1 with TRBJ2-3, with 9 bases that match TRBD2. V was pared by 1 base and J by 7 bases, with 10 bases of the junction left unmatched. This CDR3 region has 16 residues. CDR1 and CDR2 from the germline V gene are SGHRS and YFSETQ. In DNA form, the CDR3 reads TGCGCCAGCAGCTTGCGGACTAGCGATTTTGGAAATACGCAGTATTTT. Protein product: CASSLRTSDFGNTQYF.

The V call is TRBV12-5, the J call TRBJ2-7; 8 bases agree with TRBD1. The CDR3 sequence is 14 residues long. The germline V gene has CDR1 LGHNT and CDR2 FRNRAP. V was clipped by 7 bases and J by 3 bases; unmatched bases: 8. The CDR3 DNA sequence: TGTGCTAGTGCCCCCGGGACAGGCGACTACGAGCAGTACTTC. As protein: CASAPGTGDYEQYF.

The genes are TRBV5-1 and TRBJ1-6; the D gene is possibly TRBD1 (5 bases). Looked up from germline, CDR1 is SGHRS and CDR2 is YFSETQ. The CDR3 is 14 amino acids. The V and J ends lost 4 bases and 7 bases respectively, with 12 bases between them. CDR3 sequence reads: CASSPSGGNSPLHF. The CDR3 DNA sequence: TGCGCCAGCAGCCCATCTGGGGGGAATTCACCCCTCCACTTT. The entire variable domain, with the rest obtained from reference TRBV5-1 and TRBJ1-6, is as follows: KAGVTQTPRYLIKTRGQQVTLSCSPISGHRSVSWYQQTPGQGLQFLFEYFSETQRNKGNFPGRFSGRQFSNSRSEMNVSTLELGDSALYLCASSPSGGNSPLHFGNGTRLTVT.